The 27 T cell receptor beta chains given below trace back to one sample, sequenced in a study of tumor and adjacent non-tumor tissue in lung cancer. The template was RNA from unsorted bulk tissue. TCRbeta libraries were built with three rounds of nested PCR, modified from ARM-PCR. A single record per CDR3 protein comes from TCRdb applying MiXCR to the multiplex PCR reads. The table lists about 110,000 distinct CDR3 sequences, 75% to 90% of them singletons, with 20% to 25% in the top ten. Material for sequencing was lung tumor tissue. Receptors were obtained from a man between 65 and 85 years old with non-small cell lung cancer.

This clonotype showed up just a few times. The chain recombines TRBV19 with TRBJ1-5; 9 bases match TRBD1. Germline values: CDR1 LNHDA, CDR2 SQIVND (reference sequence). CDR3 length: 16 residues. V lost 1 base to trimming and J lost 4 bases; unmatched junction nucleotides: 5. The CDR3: CASSIVGGTGNQPQHF. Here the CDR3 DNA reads TGTGCCAGTAGTATAGTCGGCGGGACAGGGAATCAGCCCCAGCATTTT. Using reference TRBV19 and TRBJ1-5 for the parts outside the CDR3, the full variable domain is DGGITQSPKYLFRKEGQNVTLSCEQNLNHDAMYWYRQDPGQGLRLIYYSQIVNDFQKGDIAEGYSVSREKKESFPLTVTSAQKNPTAFYLCASSIVGGTGNQPQHFGDGTRLSIL.

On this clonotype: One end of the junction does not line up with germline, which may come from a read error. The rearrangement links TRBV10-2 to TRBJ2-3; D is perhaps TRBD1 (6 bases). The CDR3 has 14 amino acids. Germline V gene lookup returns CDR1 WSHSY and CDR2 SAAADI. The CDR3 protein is CTSNKGEFTDTQYF. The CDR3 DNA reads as TGCACCAGCAACAAGGGGGAATTCACAGATACGCAGTATTTT.

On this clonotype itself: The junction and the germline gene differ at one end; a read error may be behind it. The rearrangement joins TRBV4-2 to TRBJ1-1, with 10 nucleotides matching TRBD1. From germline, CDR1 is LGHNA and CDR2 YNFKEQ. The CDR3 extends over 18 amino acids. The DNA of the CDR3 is TGTGCCAGCCGCCAAGATCGGAGACAGGGGGCCCGGAACACTGAAGCTTTCTTT. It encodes CASRQDRRQGARNTEAFF.

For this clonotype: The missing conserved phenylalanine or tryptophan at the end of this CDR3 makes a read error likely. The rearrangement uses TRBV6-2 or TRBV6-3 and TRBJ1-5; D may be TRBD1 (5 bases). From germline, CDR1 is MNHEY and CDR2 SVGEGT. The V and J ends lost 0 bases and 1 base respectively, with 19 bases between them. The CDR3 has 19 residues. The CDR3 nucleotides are TGTGCCAGCAGTTACTCGAGTGGGGGTACAAGGGCGAGCAATCAGCCCCAGCATTCT. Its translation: CASSYSSGGTRASNQPQHS.

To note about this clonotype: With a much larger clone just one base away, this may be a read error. Here the CDR3 reads CASSLQHLIEAFF. The CDR3, as DNA: TGCGCCAGCAGCCTTCAACATCTCATTGAAGCTTTCTTT. The J gene is TRBJ1-1, the V gene TRBV5-1; D ambiguous. The CDR3 spans 13 residues. Germline loops: CDR1 SGHRS, CDR2 YFSETQ. Trimming left V 4 bases short and J 7 bases short, with 14 bases between.

Here the CDR3 DNA reads TGTGCGAGCAGATTCGTTTCAGATACGCAGTATTTT. As protein: CASRFVSDTQYF. The chain combines TRBV30 with TRBJ2-3; no definite D call. From germline, CDR1 is GTSNPN and CDR2 SVGIG (reference sequence). The CDR3 runs to 12 residues.

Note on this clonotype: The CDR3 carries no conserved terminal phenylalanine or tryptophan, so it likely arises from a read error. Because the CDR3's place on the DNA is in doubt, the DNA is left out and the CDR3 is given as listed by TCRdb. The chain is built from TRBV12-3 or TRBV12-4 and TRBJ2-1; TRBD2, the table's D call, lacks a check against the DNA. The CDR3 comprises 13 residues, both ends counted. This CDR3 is CANRAGTAFDSFL.

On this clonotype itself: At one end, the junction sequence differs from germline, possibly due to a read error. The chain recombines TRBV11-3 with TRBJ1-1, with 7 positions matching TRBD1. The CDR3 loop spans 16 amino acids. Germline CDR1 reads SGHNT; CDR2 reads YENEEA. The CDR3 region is CVSDLKTGWMNTEAFF. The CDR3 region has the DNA TGTGTCAGCGACTTAAAGACAGGGTGGATGAACACTGAAGCTTTCTTT.

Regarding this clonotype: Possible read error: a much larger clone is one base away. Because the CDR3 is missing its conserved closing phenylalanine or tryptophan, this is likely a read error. The CDR3 protein is CASRGLAGYEQYS. The CDR3 DNA reads TGCGCCAGCCGCGGGCTAGCTGGCTACGAGCAGTACTCC. The rearrangement joins TRBV5-1 to TRBJ2-7; D is possibly TRBD2 (5 bases). Trimming stripped 7 bases from V and 3 bases from J, with 14 bases between. Germline CDR1 and CDR2: SGHRS and YFSETQ. The CDR3 runs to 13 residues.

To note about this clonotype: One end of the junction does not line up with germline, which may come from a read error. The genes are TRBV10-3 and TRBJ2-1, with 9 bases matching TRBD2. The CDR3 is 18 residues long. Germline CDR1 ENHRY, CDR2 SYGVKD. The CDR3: CAFSSNSSRGGIYNEHFF. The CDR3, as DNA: TGTGCCTTCAGTTCCAATTCCTCGCGGGGGGGAATCTACAATGAGCATTTCTTC.

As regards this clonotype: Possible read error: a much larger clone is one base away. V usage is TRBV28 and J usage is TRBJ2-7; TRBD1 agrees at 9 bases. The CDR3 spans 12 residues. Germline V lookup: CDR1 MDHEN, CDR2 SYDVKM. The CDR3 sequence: CAIRTGAYDQYF. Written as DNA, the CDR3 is TGTGCCATCCGGACAGGGGCCTACGATCAGTACTTC.

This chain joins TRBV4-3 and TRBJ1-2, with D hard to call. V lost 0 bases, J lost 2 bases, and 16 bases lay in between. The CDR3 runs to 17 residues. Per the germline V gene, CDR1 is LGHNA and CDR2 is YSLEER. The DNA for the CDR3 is TGCGCCAGCAGCCAAGATAGGCGATCTTACTTCAACTATGGCTACACCTTC. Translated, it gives CASSQDRRSYFNYGYTF.

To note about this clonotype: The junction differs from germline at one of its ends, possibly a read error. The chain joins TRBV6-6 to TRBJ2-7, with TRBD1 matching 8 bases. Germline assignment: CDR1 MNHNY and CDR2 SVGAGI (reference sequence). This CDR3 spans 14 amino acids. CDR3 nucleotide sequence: TGTGCCAGCAGATACCAGGACAGGGCATACGAGCAATACTTC. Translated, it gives CASRYQDRAYEQYF.

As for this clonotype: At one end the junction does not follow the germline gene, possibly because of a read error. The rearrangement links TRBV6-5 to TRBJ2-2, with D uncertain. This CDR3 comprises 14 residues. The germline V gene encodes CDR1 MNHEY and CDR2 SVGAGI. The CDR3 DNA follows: TGTGCCAGCGAGACGCTCAAGAACACTGGGGAGCTGTTTTTT. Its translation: CASETLKNTGELFF.

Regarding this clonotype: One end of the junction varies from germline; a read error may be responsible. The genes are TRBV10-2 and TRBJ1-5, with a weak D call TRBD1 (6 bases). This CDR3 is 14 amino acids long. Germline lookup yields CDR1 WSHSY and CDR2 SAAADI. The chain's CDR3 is CASSGTGANQTQHF. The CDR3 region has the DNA TGCGCCAGCAGCGGGACGGGGGCCAATCAGACCCAGCATTTT.

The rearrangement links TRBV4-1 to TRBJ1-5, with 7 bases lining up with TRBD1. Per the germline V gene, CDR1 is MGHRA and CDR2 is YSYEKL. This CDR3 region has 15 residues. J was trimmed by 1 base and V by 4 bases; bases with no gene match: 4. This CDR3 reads CASSPVTGSNQPQHF. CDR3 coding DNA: TGCGCCAGCAGCCCGGTGACAGGGAGCAATCAGCCCCAGCATTTT.

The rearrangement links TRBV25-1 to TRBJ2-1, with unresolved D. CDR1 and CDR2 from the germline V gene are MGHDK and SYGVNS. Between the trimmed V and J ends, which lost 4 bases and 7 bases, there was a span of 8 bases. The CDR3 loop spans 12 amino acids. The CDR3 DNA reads TGTGCCAGCAGTGGTGGTGGGAATGAGCAGTTCTTC. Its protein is CASSGGGNEQFF. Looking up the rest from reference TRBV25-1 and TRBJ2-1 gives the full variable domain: EADIYQTPRYLVIGTGKKITLECSQTMGHDKMYWYQQDPGMELHLIHYSYGVNSTEKGDLSSESTVSRIRTEHFPLTLESARPSHTSQYLCASSGGGNEQFFGPGTRLTVL.

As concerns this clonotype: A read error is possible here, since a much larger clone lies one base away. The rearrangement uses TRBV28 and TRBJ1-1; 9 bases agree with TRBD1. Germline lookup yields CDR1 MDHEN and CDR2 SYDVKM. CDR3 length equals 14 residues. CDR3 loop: CASSEQGARAETFF. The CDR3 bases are TGTGCCAGCAGTGAACAGGGGGCGAGGGCTGAAACTTTCTTT.

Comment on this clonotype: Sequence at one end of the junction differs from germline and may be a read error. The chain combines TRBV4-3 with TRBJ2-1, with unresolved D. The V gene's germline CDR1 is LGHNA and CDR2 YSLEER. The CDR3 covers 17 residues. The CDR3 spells CASSQDPAGAEYDEQFF. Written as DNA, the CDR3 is TGTGCCAGCAGCCAAGACCCAGCTGGAGCTGAATATGATGAGCAGTTCTTC.

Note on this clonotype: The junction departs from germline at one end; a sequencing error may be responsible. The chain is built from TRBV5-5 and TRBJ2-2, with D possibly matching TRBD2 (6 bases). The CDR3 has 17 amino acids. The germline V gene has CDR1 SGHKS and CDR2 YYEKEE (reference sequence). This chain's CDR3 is CGSSLVGSRRGTGELFF. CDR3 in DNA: TGTGGCAGCAGTTTGGTTGGTAGCAGGAGGGGCACAGGGGAGCTGTTTTTT.

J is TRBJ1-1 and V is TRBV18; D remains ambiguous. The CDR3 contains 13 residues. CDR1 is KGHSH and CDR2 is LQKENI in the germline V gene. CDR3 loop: CVNSELTDTEAFF. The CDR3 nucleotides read TGTGTCAACTCAGAACTTACGGACACTGAAGCTTTCTTT. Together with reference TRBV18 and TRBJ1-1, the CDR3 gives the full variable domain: NAGVMQNPRHLVRRRGQEARLRCSPMKGHSHVYWYRQLPEEGLKFMVYLQKENIIDESGMPKERFSAEFPKEGPSILRIQQVVRGDSAAYFCVNSELTDTEAFFGQGTRLTVV.

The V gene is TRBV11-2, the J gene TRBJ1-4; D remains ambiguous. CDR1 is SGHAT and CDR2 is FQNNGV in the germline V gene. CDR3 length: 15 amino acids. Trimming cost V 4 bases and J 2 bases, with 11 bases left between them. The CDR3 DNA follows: TGTGCCAGCAGCTCTAGTAGGAGTACTAATGAAAAACTGTTTTTT. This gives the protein CASSSSRSTNEKLFF. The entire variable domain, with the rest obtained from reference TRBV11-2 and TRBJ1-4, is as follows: EAGVAQSPRYKIIEKRQSVAFWCNPISGHATLYWYQQILGQGPKLLIQFQNNGVVDDSQLPKDRFSAERLKGVDSTLKIQPAKLEDSAVYLCASSSSRSTNEKLFFGSGTQLSVL.

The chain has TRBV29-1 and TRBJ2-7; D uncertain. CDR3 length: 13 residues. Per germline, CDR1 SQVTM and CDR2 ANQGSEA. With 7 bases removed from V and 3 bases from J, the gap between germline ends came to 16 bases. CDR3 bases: TGCAGCGCTTCTGACATATCCTACTACGAGCAGTACTTC. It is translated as CSASDISYYEQYF.

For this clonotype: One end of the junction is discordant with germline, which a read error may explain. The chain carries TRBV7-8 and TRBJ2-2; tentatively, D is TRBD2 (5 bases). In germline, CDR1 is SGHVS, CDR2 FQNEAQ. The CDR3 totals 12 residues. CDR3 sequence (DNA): TGTGCCAGCAGCTTAGGAACCTGGGAGCTGTCTTTT. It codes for CASSLGTWELSF.

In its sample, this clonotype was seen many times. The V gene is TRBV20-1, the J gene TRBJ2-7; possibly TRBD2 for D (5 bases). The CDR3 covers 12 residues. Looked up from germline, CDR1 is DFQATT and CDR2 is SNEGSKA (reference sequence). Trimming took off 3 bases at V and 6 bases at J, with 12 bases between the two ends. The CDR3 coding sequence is TGCAGTGCTAGTTCGGGATTCGGCGAGCAGTACTTC. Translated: CSASSGFGEQYF.

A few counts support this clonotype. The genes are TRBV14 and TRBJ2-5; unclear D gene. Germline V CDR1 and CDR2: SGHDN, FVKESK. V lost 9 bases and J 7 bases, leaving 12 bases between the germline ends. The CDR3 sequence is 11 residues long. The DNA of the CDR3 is TGTGCCAGTAGTCAAGTGGGGACCCAGTACTTC. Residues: CASSQVGTQYF.

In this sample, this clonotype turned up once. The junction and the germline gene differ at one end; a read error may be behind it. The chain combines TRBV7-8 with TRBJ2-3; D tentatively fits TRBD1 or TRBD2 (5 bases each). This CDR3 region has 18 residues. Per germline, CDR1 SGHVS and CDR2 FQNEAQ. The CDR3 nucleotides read TGCGCCAGCAGCATTCACGCCGATGGGGGACCGAACATAGATACGCAGTATTTT. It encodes CASSIHADGGPNIDTQYF. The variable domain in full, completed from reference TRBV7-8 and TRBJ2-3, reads GAGVSQSPRYKVAKRGQDVALRCDPISGHVSLFWYQQALGQGPEFLTYFQNEAQLDKSGLPSDRFFAERPEGSVSTLKIQRTQQEDSAVYLCASSIHADGGPNIDTQYFGPGTRLTVL.